This T cell receptor (beta chain) was found in a study of OX40 agonist ivuxolimab in advanced cancers. Some background on the complete study: Ivuxolimab was an agonistic, fully human IgG2 monoclonal antibody directed against OX40 (CD134), a costimulatory receptor. Intravenous ivuxolimab was administered to patients every 2 weeks at six dose levels: 0.01, 0.1, 0.3, 1.5, 3 and 10 mg/kg. Of the approximately 50 dose-escalation patients, hepatocellular carcinoma was present in approximately 20, melanoma in approximately 15, renal cell carcinoma in 9 and head and neck cancer in 9. The dose-escalation cohort was about 87% male with a mean age of approximately 60 years, ranging from about 23 to 85. Prior anti-PD-1, anti-PD-L1 or anti-CTLA-4 therapy was permitted, and checkpoint inhibitors had been received by more than 35% of dose-escalation patients. Partial responses were achieved by three dose-escalation patients, of whom one had hepatocellular carcinoma and two had cutaneous melanoma. The point of sequencing TCRbeta in the periphery was to test whether ivuxolimab changed TCR sequence diversity and drove clonal T-cell expansion. The paper covers the monotherapy dose-escalation part of the phase I ivuxolimab trial, which included N of about 50 patients.

About this clone: What antigen it recognizes has not been identified. Base qualities are missing; no much larger clone stands one base away.

Overall study outcomes, separate from this receptor: The antigen specificity of the peripheral T cells that underwent clonal expansion was not determined. At doses of 0.1 to 3.0 mg/kg, clonal expansion of both CD4+ and CD8+ blood T cells was observed from baseline to week 6. After ivuxolimab, CD8+ T cells had more expanded clones than CD4+ T cells on average. Low levels of normalized T-cell clonal expansion were also shown by some nonresponding patients. In partial responders in the 0.1-3.0 mg/kg groups, normalized peripheral clonal expansion was found to be among the lowest, especially among CD8+ T cells.

V loses 3 bases, J loses 2 bases, and the germline ends lie 8 bases apart. In the germline V gene (reference sequence), CDR1 corresponds to LNHDA and CDR2 to SQIVND. The cysteine opens and the phenylalanine closes a CDR3 of 15 amino acids. Only the CDR3 DNA is retained, 45 bases long and in frame from the first base. Genomic DNA was isolated from the sorted cells so that the TCRbeta CDR3 region could be sequenced. The immunoSEQ Assay was used to sequence the TCRbeta CDR3 regions. This is the immuneACCESS table as TCRdb keeps it, with only in-frame sequences that have V and J called. A part of the clones is gone; compared with another copy, unresolved V genes explain less than half, and the rest is unexplained. Across this sample there are some 60,000 clones, with about 88% seen only once. The ten largest clonotypes hold approximately 4% of the sample. Patients with autoimmune disease history or receiving systemic immunosuppression were excluded from the trial. In every dose cohort, peripheral blood was drawn for TCR sequencing at baseline, cycle 4 day 1, and cycle 7 day 1. The samples were drawn from a first-in-human, open-label, multicenter phase I dose-escalation trial of ivuxolimab. Adults with locally advanced or metastatic melanoma, renal cell, hepatocellular, or head and neck squamous cell carcinoma were enrolled in the trial. Before TCR sequencing, CD4+ T cells and CD8+ T cells from peripheral blood were sorted into separate populations.

The chain is encoded by TRBV19 joined to TRBJ2-6; too little of a D gene remains to name it. The sample in question was CD4+ or CD8+ T cells sorted from blood, obtained in a trial of the OX40 agonist ivuxolimab. The receptor comes from an adult with an advanced solid tumor such as melanoma, head and neck, liver or kidney cancer. For the CDR3, the sequence is CASSISLAGANVLTF. The DNA reads TGTGCCAGTAGTATTAGCTTGGCTGGGGCCAACGTCCTGACTTTC.